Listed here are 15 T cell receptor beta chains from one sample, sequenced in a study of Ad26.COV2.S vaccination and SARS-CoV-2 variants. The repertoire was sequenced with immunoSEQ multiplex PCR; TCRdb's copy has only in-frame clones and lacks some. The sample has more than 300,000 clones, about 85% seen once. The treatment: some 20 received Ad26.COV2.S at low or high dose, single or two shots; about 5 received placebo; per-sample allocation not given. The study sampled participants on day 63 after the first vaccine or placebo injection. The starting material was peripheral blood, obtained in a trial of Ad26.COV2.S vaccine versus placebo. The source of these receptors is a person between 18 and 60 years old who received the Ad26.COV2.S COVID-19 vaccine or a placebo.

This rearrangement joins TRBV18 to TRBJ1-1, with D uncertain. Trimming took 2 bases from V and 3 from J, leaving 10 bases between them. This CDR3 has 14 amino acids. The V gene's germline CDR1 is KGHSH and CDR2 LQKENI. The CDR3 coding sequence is TGTGCCAGCTCACCATTTTCGAGGGACACTGAAGCTTTCTTT. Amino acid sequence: CASSPFSRDTEAFF.

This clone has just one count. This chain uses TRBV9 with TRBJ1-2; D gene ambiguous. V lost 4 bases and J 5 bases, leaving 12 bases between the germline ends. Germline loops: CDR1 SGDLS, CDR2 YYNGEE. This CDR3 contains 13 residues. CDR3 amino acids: CASSPDEGYGYTF. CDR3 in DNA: TGTGCCAGCAGCCCAGACGAGGGTTATGGCTACACCTTC.

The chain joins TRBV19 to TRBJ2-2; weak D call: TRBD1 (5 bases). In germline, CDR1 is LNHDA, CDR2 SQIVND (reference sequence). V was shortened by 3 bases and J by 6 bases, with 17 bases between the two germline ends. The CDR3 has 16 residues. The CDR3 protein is CASSIVSTEDSGELFF. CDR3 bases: TGTGCCAGTAGTATCGTCTCGACAGAGGATTCCGGGGAGCTGTTTTTT. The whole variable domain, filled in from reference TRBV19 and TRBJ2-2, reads DGGITQSPKYLFRKEGQNVTLSCEQNLNHDAMYWYRQDPGQGLRLIYYSQIVNDFQKGDIAEGYSVSREKKESFPLTVTSAQKNPTAFYLCASSIVSTEDSGELFFGEGSRLTVL.

In DNA form, the CDR3 reads TGTGCCAGCAGCTTTTTGGCAGTACGGGTTAGCACCGGGGAGCTGTTTTTT. Protein product: CASSFLAVRVSTGELFF. The rearrangement links TRBV11-3 to TRBJ2-2; D is ambiguous. Trimming removed 3 bases from V and 4 bases from J, with 18 bases in between. This CDR3 spans 17 amino acids. CDR1 is SGHNT and CDR2 is YENEEA in the germline V gene.

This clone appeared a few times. CDR3 in DNA: TGTGCCAGCTCATCGAACCGATTCACTGAAGCTTTCTTT. Its translation is CASSSNRFTEAFF. The chain links TRBV18 to TRBJ1-1; D ambiguous. The ends were cut back, 5 bases at V and 4 bases at J, with 11 bases in the middle. Germline CDR1 is KGHSH and CDR2 is LQKENI. The CDR3 totals 13 residues. The full variable domain, completed using reference TRBV18 and TRBJ1-1, is NAGVMQNPRHLVRRRGQEARLRCSPMKGHSHVYWYRQLPEEGLKFMVYLQKENIIDESGMPKERFSAEFPKEGPSILRIQQVVRGDSAAYFCASSSNRFTEAFFGQGTRLTVV.

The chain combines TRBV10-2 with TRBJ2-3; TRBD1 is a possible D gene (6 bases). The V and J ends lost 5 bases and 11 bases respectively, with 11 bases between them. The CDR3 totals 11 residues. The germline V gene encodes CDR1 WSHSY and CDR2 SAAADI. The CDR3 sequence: CASSTGLGQYF. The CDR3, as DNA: TGCGCCAGCAGTACAGGGCTTGGGCAGTATTTT.

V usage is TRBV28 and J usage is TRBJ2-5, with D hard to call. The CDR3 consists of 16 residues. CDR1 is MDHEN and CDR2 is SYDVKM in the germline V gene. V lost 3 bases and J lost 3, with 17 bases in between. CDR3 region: CASSLGLRLNKETQYF. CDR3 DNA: TGTGCCAGCAGTTTGGGTCTTCGACTTAACAAAGAGACCCAGTACTTC.

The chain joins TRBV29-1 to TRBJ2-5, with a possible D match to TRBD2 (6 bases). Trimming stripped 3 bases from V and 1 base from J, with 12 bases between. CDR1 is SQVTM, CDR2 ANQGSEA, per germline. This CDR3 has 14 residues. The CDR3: CSVDPRDSQETQYF. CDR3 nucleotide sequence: TGCAGCGTTGACCCCCGGGACTCCCAAGAGACCCAGTACTTC.

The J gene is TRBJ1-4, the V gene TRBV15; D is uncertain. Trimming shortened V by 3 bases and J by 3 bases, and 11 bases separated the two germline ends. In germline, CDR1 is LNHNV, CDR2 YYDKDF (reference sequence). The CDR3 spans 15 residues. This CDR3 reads CATSSEGLANEKLFF. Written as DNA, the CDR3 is TGTGCCACCAGCAGCGAAGGGTTAGCTAATGAAAAACTGTTTTTT.

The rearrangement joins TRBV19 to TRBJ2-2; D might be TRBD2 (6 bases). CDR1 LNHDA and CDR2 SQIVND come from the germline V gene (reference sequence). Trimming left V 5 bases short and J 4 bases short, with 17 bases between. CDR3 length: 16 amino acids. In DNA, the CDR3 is TGTGCCAGTAGTGCGGGTCCGGGACTCCTCACCGGGGAGCTGTTTTTT. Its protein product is CASSAGPGLLTGELFF. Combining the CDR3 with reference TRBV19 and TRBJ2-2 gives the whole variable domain DGGITQSPKYLFRKEGQNVTLSCEQNLNHDAMYWYRQDPGQGLRLIYYSQIVNDFQKGDIAEGYSVSREKKESFPLTVTSAQKNPTAFYLCASSAGPGLLTGELFFGEGSRLTVL.

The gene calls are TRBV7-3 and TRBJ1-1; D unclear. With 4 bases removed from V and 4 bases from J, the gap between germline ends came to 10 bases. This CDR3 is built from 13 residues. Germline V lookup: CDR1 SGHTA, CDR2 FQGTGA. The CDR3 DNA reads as TGTGCCAGCAGCTCGGTAGGGCGCACTGAAGCTTTCTTT. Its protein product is CASSSVGRTEAFF.

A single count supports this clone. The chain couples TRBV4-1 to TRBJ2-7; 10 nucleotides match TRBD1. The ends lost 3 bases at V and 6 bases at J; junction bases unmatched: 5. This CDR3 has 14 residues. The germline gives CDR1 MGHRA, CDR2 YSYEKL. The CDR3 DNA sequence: TGCGCCAGCAGCCATCGACAGGGGGCGGGCGAGCAGTACTTC. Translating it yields CASSHRQGAGEQYF.

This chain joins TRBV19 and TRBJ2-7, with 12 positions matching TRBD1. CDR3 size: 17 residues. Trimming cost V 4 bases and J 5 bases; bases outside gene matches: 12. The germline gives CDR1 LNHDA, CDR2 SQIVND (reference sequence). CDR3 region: CASSKFGTGGGGDEQYF. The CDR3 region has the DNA TGTGCCAGTAGTAAGTTCGGGACAGGGGGCGGAGGAGACGAGCAGTACTTC.

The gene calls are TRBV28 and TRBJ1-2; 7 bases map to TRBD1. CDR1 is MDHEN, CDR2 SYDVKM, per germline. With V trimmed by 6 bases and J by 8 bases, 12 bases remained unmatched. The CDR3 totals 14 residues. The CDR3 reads CASRSGTELGGYTF. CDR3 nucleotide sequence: TGTGCCAGCAGGTCCGGGACAGAATTGGGCGGCTACACCTTC.

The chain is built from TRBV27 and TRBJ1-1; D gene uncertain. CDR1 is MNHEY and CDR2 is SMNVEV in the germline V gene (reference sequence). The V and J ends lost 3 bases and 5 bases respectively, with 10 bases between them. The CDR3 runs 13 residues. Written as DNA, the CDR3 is TGTGCCAGCAGTTTGCTGGGGAGGACTGAAGCTTTCTTT. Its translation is CASSLLGRTEAFF.